The 4 T cell receptor beta chains below come from one sample, sequenced in a study of identical twins. TCRdb analysed the 5' RACE reads with MiXCR anew, one entry per CDR3 protein. Of about 520,000 distinct CDR3 sequences listed, under 25% are singletons. These data also featured in a second study, about T cells expressing NK-cell markers.

The source material was CD4+ T cells sorted from blood. These receptor sequences come from a woman younger than 35 in good health.

In DNA, the CDR3 is TGCGCCAGCAGCTCCCCACAGCCCCGGTCACCCCTCCACTTT. It encodes CASSSPQPRSPLHF. The chain is built from TRBV5-1 and TRBJ1-6; no firm D call. The CDR3 covers 14 residues. CDR1 is SGHRS, CDR2 YFSETQ, per germline. V gave up 3 bases and J gave up 10 bases, with 14 bases separating them. Drawing the rest from reference TRBV5-1 and TRBJ1-6, the complete variable domain is KAGVTQTPRYLIKTRGQQVTLSCSPISGHRSVSWYQQTPGQGLQFLFEYFSETQRNKGNFPGRFSGRQFSNSRSEMNVSTLELGDSALYLCASSSPQPRSPLHFGNGTRLTVT.

Ten or more counts support this clonotype. The V call is TRBV29-1, the J call TRBJ2-7; D gene ambiguous. Between the trimmed V and J ends, which lost 4 bases and 0 bases, there was a span of 7 bases. The CDR3 is made up of 12 amino acids. Germline-derived CDR1 and CDR2 are SQVTM and ANQGSEA. Here the CDR3 reads CSVAPSSYEQYF. The CDR3 DNA reads as TGCAGCGTTGCCCCCAGCTCCTACGAGCAGTACTTC.

The rearrangement joins TRBV20-1 to TRBJ1-1; D not resolved. Per the germline V gene, CDR1 is DFQATT and CDR2 is SNEGSKA (reference sequence). Trimming cost V 4 bases and J 5 bases, with 5 bases left between them. This CDR3 has 10 amino acids. CDR3: CSAIITEAFF. CDR3 DNA sequence: TGCAGTGCTATCATAACTGAAGCTTTCTTT.

In this sample, this clonotype turned up a few times. V usage is TRBV20-1 and J usage is TRBJ2-3, with a possible D match to TRBD1 (5 bases). Germline lookup yields CDR1 DFQATT and CDR2 SNEGSKA (reference sequence). The CDR3 spans 14 residues. Trimming stripped 5 bases from V and 6 bases from J, with 18 bases between. CDR3: CSAQTAGQQDTQYF. As DNA, the CDR3 is TGCAGTGCTCAGACCGCAGGGCAACAGGATACGCAGTATTTT.